Listed here is a single T cell receptor beta chain. No antigen is known for it. The germline gene is not matched at one end of the junction; a read error may be the cause. This sample was included in a study of cytomegalovirus exposure and HLA in healthy donors. Every donor was a healthy person donating bone marrow. PCR involved 60 Vbeta and 13 Jbeta primers. Here immunoSEQ multiplex PCR was the method, and the copy in TCRdb shows in-frame clones only, minus some. The sample lists under 150,000 clones, over 70% occurring once. Findings and limits, study-wide: Productive rates of about 90% or about 30% were seen for most TCR beta V segments in an earlier analysis. Associated with cytomegalovirus, according to the listing, were 150 to 200 TCR beta chains.

The source of this sequence is a male donor in good health and CMV-seronegative. Sequencing was performed on PBMCs.

CDR3 sequence: CTSSFSGPTDTQYF. CDR3 nucleotides: TGCACCAGCAGCTTTAGCGGACCCACAGATACGCAGTATTTT. The chain is built from TRBV5-1 and TRBJ2-3; a weak D match, TRBD2 (6 bases). Germline V gene data show CDR1 as SGHRS and CDR2 as YFSETQ. The CDR3 has 14 residues. Using reference TRBV5-1 and TRBJ2-3 for the parts outside the CDR3, the full variable domain is KAGVTQTPRYLIKTRGQQVTLSCSPISGHRSVSWYQQTPGQGLQFLFEYFSETQRNKGNFPGRFSGRQFSNSRSEMNVSTLELGDSALYLCTSSFSGPTDTQYFGPGTRLTVL.